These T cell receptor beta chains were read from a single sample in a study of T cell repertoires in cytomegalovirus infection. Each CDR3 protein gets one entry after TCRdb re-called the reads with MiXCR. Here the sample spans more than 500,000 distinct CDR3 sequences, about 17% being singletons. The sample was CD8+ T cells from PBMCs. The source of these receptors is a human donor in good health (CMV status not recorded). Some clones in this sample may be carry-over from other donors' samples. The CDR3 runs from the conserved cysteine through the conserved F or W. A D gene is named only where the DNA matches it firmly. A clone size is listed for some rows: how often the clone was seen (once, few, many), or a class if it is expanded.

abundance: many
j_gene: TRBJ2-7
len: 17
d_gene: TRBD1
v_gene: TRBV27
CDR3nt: TGTGCCAGCAGTTTATCCCCCGGGACAGGGGGTCCCTACGAGCAGTACTTC
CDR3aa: CASSLSPGTGGPYEQYF

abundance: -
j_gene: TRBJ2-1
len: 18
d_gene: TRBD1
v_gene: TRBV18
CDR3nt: TGTGCCAGCTCACCACCGTTGAAGGGGGCATGGTCCTACAATGAGCAGTTCTTC
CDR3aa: CASSPPLKGAWSYNEQFF

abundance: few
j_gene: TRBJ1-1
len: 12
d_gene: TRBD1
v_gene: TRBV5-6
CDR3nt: TGTGCCAGCAGCCCCGGGGACAGGGTGTGCGAATTT
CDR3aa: CASSPGDRVCEF

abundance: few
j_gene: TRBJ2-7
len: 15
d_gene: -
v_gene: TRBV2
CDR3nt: TGTGCCAGCGGGGGGTGGACCGGGGCGAGCGACGAGCAGTACTTC
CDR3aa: CASGGWTGASDEQYF

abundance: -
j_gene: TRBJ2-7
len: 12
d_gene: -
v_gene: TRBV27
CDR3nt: TGTGCCAGCTGGGCTCGGCCCTACGAGCAGTACTTC
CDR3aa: CASWARPYEQYF

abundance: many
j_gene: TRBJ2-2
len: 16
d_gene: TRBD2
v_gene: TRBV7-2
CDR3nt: TGTGCCAGCAGCACGCGACTAGCGGGGGAAACCGGGGAGCTGTTTTTT
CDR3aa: CASSTRLAGETGELFF

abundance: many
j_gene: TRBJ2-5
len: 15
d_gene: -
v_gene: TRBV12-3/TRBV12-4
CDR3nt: TGTGCCAGCAGTTTAGTCCAGGGGGGAGGGGAGACCCAGTACTTC
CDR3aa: CASSLVQGGGETQYF

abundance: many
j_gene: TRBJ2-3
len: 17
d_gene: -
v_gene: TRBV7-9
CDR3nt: TGTGCCAGCAGCTCTCCCGACGGGATATTGTTCAAAGATACGCAGTATTTT
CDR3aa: CASSSPDGILFKDTQYF

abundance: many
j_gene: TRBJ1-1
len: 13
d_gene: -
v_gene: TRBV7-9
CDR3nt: TGTGCCAGCGCCCGGGATGGGGGCACTGAAGCTTTCTTT
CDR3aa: CASARDGGTEAFF

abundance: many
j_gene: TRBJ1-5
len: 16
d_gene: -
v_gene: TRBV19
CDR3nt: TGTGCCAGTAGTATAGGGGGCTGGGTTGGCAATCAGCCCCAGCATTTT
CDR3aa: CASSIGGWVGNQPQHF

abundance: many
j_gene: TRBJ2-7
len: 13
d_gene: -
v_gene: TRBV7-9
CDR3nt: TGTGCCAGCAGCTCGACCGCCTCCTACGAGCAGTACTTC
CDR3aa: CASSSTASYEQYF

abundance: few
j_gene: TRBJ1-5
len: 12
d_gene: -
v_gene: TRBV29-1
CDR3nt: TGCAGCGTTGCCAGGGAGGGTCAGCCCCAGCATTTT
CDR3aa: CSVAREGQPQHF

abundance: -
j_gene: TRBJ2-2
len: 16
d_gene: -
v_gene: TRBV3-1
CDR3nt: TGTGCCAGCAGCAGGGATCCGGGGCCTAACACCGGGGAGCTGTTTTTT
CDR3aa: CASSRDPGPNTGELFF

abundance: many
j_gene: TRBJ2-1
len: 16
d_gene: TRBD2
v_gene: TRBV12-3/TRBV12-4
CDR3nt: TGTGCCAGCAGTCCGGGACTAGCGGGAGTAGGGGGTGAGCAGTTCTTC
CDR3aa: CASSPGLAGVGGEQFF

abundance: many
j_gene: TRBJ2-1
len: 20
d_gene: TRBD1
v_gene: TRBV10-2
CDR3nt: TGCGCCAGCTTGGGCCCCCGGGACAGGGGAACGAACAGAGCCTACAATGAGCAGTTCTTC
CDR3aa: CASLGPRDRGTNRAYNEQFF

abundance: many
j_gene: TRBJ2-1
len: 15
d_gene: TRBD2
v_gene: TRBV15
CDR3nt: TGTGCCACCAGCACGGGAGCGGGAGGGTACAATGAGCAGTTCTTC
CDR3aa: CATSTGAGGYNEQFF

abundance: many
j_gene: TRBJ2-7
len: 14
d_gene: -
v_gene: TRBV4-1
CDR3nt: TGCGCCAGCAGCCAAGCCACACAGGGTTACGAGCAGTACTTC
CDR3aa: CASSQATQGYEQYF

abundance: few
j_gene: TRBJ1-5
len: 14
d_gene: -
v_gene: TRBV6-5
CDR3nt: TGTGCCAGCAGTTACACGGAGGGAGAACAGCCCCAGCATTTT
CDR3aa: CASSYTEGEQPQHF

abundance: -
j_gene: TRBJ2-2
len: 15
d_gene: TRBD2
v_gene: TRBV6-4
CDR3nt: TGTGCCAGCAGTCCAGTAGCGGGAAACACCGGGGAGCTGTTTTTT
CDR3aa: CASSPVAGNTGELFF

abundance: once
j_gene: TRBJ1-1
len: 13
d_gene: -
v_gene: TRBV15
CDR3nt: TGTGCCACCAGCACCCCGGGGTTCACTGAAGCTTTCTTT
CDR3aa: CATSTPGFTEAFF

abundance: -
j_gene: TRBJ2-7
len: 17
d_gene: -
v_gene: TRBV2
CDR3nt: TGTGCCAGCAGTGACAGTAGTAGAGAGGCAAGAAGGTACGAGCAGTACTTC
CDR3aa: CASSDSSREARRYEQYF

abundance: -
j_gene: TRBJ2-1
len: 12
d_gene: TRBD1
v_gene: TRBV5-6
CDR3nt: TGTGCCAGCAGCGATGACAGGGGGTTATCGTTCTTC
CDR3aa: CASSDDRGLSFF

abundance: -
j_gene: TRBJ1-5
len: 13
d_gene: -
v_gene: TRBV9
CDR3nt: TGTGCCAGCAGCGTAGACAGCTATCAGCCCCAGCATTTT
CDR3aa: CASSVDSYQPQHF

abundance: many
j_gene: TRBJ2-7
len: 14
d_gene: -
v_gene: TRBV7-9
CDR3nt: TGTGCCAGCAGCTTAGCGGAGACAGGACGGGGGCAGTACTTC
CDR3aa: CASSLAETGRGQYF

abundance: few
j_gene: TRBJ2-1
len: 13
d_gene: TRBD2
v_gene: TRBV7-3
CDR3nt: TGTGCCAGCAGCTTTGGGCGGGGGGGAGAGCAGTTCTTC
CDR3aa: CASSFGRGGEQFF

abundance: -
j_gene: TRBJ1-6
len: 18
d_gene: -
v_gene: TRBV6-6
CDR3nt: TGTGCCAGCAGTACGACGGGGAAATTTAGCTCCTATAATTCACCCCTCCACTTT
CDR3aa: CASSTTGKFSSYNSPLHF

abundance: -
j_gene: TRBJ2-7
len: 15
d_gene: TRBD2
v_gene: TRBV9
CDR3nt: TGTGCCAGCAGCGTAGATAGCGGGGGCTCCTACGAGCAGTACTTC
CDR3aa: CASSVDSGGSYEQYF

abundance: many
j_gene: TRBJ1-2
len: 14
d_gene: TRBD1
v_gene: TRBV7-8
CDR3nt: TGTGCCAGCAGCGAGACAGGGGTTTTCTATGGCTACACCTTC
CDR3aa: CASSETGVFYGYTF

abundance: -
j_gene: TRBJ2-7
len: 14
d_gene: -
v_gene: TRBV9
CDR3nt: TGTGCCAGCAGCCCATTGGTTGGGTCCTACGAGCAGTACTTC
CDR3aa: CASSPLVGSYEQYF

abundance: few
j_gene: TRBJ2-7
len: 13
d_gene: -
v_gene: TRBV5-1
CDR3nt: TGCGCCAGCAGTTCGGACTTTTCCTACGAGCAGTACTTC
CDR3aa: CASSSDFSYEQYF